Shown below are 28 T cell receptor beta chains from a single sample sequenced in a study of technical replicates of blood from a handful of donors. Clones were sequenced by immunoSEQ multiplex PCR, and TCRdb holds only the in-frame ones, with some missing. The sample lists 55,000 to 65,000 clones, about 94% occurring once. The sequenced sample consisted of PBMCs. The receptor set was obtained from a human donor in good health. Some clones in this sample may be carry-over from other donors' samples.

The chain joins TRBV7-3 to TRBJ2-2; 7 bases agree with TRBD2. J lost 2 bases, V lost 1 base, and 4 bases had no gene match. The CDR3 is 16 residues long. The germline CDR1 and CDR2 sequences are SGHTA and FQGTGA. CDR3 coding DNA: TGTGCCAGCAGCTTAAGCGGGGGTCTCAACACCGGGGAGCTGTTTTTT. As protein: CASSLSGGLNTGELFF.

The chain carries TRBV5-1 and TRBJ2-2; 8 nucleotides align to TRBD1. Germline trimming cut 4 bases from V and 1 base from J; bases unmatched to any gene: 3. The CDR3 loop spans 15 amino acids. The germline gives CDR1 SGHRS, CDR2 YFSETQ. The CDR3 region is CASSNGQGNTGELFF. CDR3 bases: TGCGCCAGCAGCAACGGACAGGGGAACACCGGGGAGCTGTTTTTT.

V usage is TRBV19 and J usage is TRBJ1-1; 11 bases are a match to TRBD1. Germline values: CDR1 LNHDA, CDR2 SQIVND (reference sequence). CDR3 length equals 14 residues. The ends lost 5 bases at V and 5 bases at J; junction bases unmatched: 4. The CDR3 region is CASSLGQGATEAFF. The CDR3 nucleotides are TGTGCCAGTAGTCTAGGACAGGGGGCTACTGAAGCTTTCTTT.

The chain employs TRBV6-1 and TRBJ2-3, with TRBD2 identical over 7 bases. This CDR3 region has 15 residues. The germline CDR1 and CDR2 sequences are MNHNS and SASEGT. The ends lost 6 bases at V and 1 base at J; junction bases unmatched: 7. DNA for the CDR3: TGTGCCAGCAGACAGGCTAGCGGCCGCACAGATACGCAGTATTTT. Translation gives CASRQASGRTDTQYF.

The chain links TRBV5-1 to TRBJ2-5; 10 nucleotides align to TRBD1. V was pared by 5 bases and J by 5 bases, with 12 bases of the junction left unmatched. Germline V gives CDR1 SGHRS, CDR2 YFSETQ. This CDR3 spans 16 amino acids. This CDR3 is CASRYQGTGVGETQYF. CDR3 bases: TGCGCCAGCAGATATCAGGGGACAGGGGTTGGGGAGACCCAGTACTTC.

This clone occurred once. The V call is TRBV21-1, the J call TRBJ1-2; the table's D call, TRBD1, was not checked against the DNA. TRBV21-1 is noted as a pseudogene. The CDR3 has 15 amino acids. The CDR3 sequence: CASSRRRTGSNGYTF. In nucleotides, the CDR3 is TGTGCCAGCAGCAGACGTCGGACAGGGTCGAATGGCTACACCTTC.

The chain recombines TRBV30 with TRBJ2-3; 11 positions agree with TRBD2. CDR3 length: 15 amino acids. Germline lookup yields CDR1 GTSNPN and CDR2 SVGIG (reference sequence). The ends lost 2 bases at V and 1 base at J; junction bases unmatched: 2. The CDR3: CAWSTSGSGTDTQYF. Written as DNA, the CDR3 is TGTGCCTGGAGTACTAGCGGGAGTGGCACAGATACGCAGTATTTT.

The rearrangement uses TRBV30 and TRBJ2-7; a possible D gene is TRBD2 (5 bases). CDR1 and CDR2 from the germline V gene are GTSNPN and SVGIG (reference sequence). V was shortened by 0 bases and J by 1 base, with 7 bases between the two germline ends. This CDR3 is 13 amino acids long. The CDR3 DNA sequence: TGTGCCTGGAGTGTACGAGGGTCCTACGAGCAGTACTTC. This gives the protein CAWSVRGSYEQYF. The full variable domain, in which reference TRBV30 and TRBJ2-7 provide the parts outside the CDR3, is SQTIHQWPATLVQPVGSPLSLECTVEGTSNPNLYWYRQAAGRGLQLLFYSVGIGQISSEVPQNLSASRPQDRQFILSSKKLLLSDSGFYLCAWSVRGSYEQYFGPGTRLTVT.

This clone was detected a few times. V gene TRBV7-2 combines with J gene TRBJ2-6, with TRBD2 as a possible D gene (5 bases). Germline CDR1 and CDR2: SGHTA and FQGNSA. The germline V and J ends were trimmed by 3 bases and 2 bases, with 8 bases remaining between them. The CDR3 is made up of 15 amino acids. In DNA form, the CDR3 reads TGTGCCAGCAGCTTCGGAGGAACTGGGGCCAACGTCCTGACTTTC. It translates to CASSFGGTGANVLTF.

This chain joins TRBV14 and TRBJ2-1; 7 bases agree with TRBD2. CDR3 size: 16 residues. The germline CDR1 and CDR2 sequences are SGHDN and FVKESK. The V segment lost 0 bases and the J segment 3 bases; nucleotides outside the gene matches: 5. The CDR3: CASSQEWGGYYNEQFF. In DNA form, the CDR3 reads TGTGCCAGCAGCCAAGAGTGGGGGGGGTACTACAATGAGCAGTTCTTC.

The rearrangement joins TRBV10-1 to TRBJ1-2; possible D gene TRBD1, 5 bases. Germline V gene data show CDR1 as WNHNN and CDR2 as SYGVQD (reference sequence). Trimming took off 8 bases at V and 7 bases at J, with 20 bases between the two ends. This CDR3 has 14 residues. The CDR3 is CASPRGKGPGGYTF. In nucleotides, the CDR3 is TGCGCCAGCCCCCGGGGGAAGGGGCCTGGTGGCTACACCTTC.

The chain combines TRBV5-1 with TRBJ1-1, with a tentative D call TRBD1 (5 bases). V lost 0 bases and J lost 3, with 12 bases in between. Germline V gene lookup returns CDR1 SGHRS and CDR2 YFSETQ. The CDR3 consists of 15 residues. The CDR3 is CASSLARGLHTEAFF. CDR3 DNA sequence: TGCGCCAGCAGCTTGGCCCGGGGGTTACACACTGAAGCTTTCTTT.

The V gene is TRBV5-1, the J gene TRBJ1-1, with 10 bases lining up with TRBD1. The J segment lost 1 base and the V segment lost 2 bases, leaving 8 bases of the junction unmatched. Per the germline V gene, CDR1 is SGHRS and CDR2 is YFSETQ. The CDR3 runs to 17 residues. CDR3 DNA sequence: TGCGCCAGCAGCTTTAGGACAGGGGGACGGAAGAACACTGAAGCTTTCTTT. Translated, it gives CASSFRTGGRKNTEAFF.

The chain is built from TRBV25-1 and TRBJ2-5; D is possibly TRBD2 (6 bases). This CDR3 has 16 amino acids. The germline CDR1 and CDR2 sequences are MGHDK and SYGVNS. Trimming took off 2 bases at V and 5 bases at J, with 18 bases between the two ends. CDR3 protein: CASSERRGAGGETQYF. For the CDR3, the DNA is TGTGCCAGCAGTGAACGGAGGGGTGCAGGCGGCGAGACCCAGTACTTC.

V usage is TRBV4-3 and J usage is TRBJ2-3; D is possibly TRBD2 (7 bases). Germline V CDR1 and CDR2: LGHNA, YSLEER. The CDR3 is 17 residues long. The germline V and J ends were trimmed by 3 bases and 0 bases, with 16 bases remaining between them. CDR3 bases: TGCGCCAGCAGCCACTTCGGGGGGCAAACTAGCACAGATACGCAGTATTTT. Its protein is CASSHFGGQTSTDTQYF.

The chain has TRBV29-1 and TRBJ1-4; D possibly corresponds to TRBD1 (6 bases). Germline assignment: CDR1 SQVTM and CDR2 ANQGSEA. This CDR3 spans 15 amino acids. Deletions cut 7 bases from V and 7 bases from J, with 22 bases between. CDR3 protein: CSAKIPTGTTEKLFF. Written as DNA, the CDR3 is TGCAGCGCCAAGATCCCGACAGGAACGACTGAAAAACTGTTTTTT.

The chain carries TRBV4-2 and TRBJ2-1; tentatively, D is TRBD1 (5 bases). V lost 3 bases to trimming and J lost 6 bases, with 21 bases between them. The CDR3 is made up of 17 amino acids. Germline V lookup: CDR1 LGHNA, CDR2 YNFKEQ. This chain's CDR3 is CASSQDLWGWSRNEQFF. The CDR3 region has the DNA TGTGCCAGCAGCCAGGACCTCTGGGGCTGGAGTCGCAATGAGCAGTTCTTC.

This rearrangement joins TRBV6-1 to TRBJ2-3; the D gene is possibly TRBD2 (5 bases). The CDR3 is 13 amino acids. V was shortened by 7 bases and J by 1 base, with 9 bases between the two germline ends. CDR1 is MNHNS and CDR2 is SASEGT in the germline V gene. The CDR3 DNA follows: TGTGCCAGCACTAGCTTGGGCACAGATACGCAGTATTTT. It codes for CASTSLGTDTQYF.

This clone was detected a few times. The V call is TRBV27, the J call TRBJ1-6; 7 nucleotides match TRBD1. CDR1 is MNHEY and CDR2 is SMNVEV in the germline V gene (reference sequence). CDR3 size: 14 residues. Trimming removed 8 bases from V and 2 bases from J; junction bases left unmatched: 3. Written as DNA, the CDR3 is TGTGCCAGCCGACAGGGCCCCTATAATTCACCCCTCCACTTT. Protein sequence: CASRQGPYNSPLHF.

In its sample, this clone is medium-sized. This chain connects TRBV7-8 to TRBJ2-2; 8 bases align to TRBD2. The V gene end was trimmed by 5 bases and the J gene end by 5 bases; junction bases not matched to a gene: 10. This CDR3 has 16 residues. CDR1 is SGHVS, CDR2 FQNEAQ, per germline. In nucleotides, the CDR3 is TGTGCCAGCAGCAAACTCGGGAGGGTTAATACCGGGGAGCTGTTTTTT. Residues: CASSKLGRVNTGELFF.

The chain couples TRBV5-5 to TRBJ2-7; TRBD1 is a possible D gene (6 bases). Germline V CDR1 and CDR2: SGHKS, YYEKEE (reference sequence). This CDR3 has 12 amino acids. Trimming removed 3 bases from V and 7 bases from J, with 11 bases in between. The CDR3 nucleotides are TGTGCCAGCAGCTCCACACAGGGAGAGCAGTACTTC. The encoded protein is CASSSTQGEQYF.

The chain is built from TRBV6-5 and TRBJ1-2; D possibly corresponds to TRBD1 (5 bases). V shed 10 bases and J shed 1 base, with 10 bases lying between them. The CDR3 is 12 amino acids. Germline CDR1 reads MNHEY; CDR2 reads SVGAGI. The CDR3 here is CATKQVNYGYTF. As DNA, the CDR3 is TGTGCCACCAAACAGGTTAACTATGGCTACACCTTC.

The chain carries TRBV9 and TRBJ1-2, with TRBD1 matching 8 bases. Trimming removed 7 bases from V and 7 bases from J; junction bases left unmatched: 12. Germline CDR1 reads SGDLS; CDR2 reads YYNGEE. The CDR3 is 14 residues long. The CDR3 region has the DNA TGTGCCAGCTCCCCAGGACAGGGAGTAGGTGGCTACACCTTC. This sequence encodes CASSPGQGVGGYTF.

This clone was recorded a few times. The chain recombines TRBV7-9 with TRBJ2-7, with TRBD1 identical over 9 bases. The germline CDR1 and CDR2 sequences are SEHNR and FQNEAQ (reference sequence). The V gene end was trimmed by 5 bases and the J gene end by 6 bases; junction bases not matched to a gene: 8. The CDR3 is made up of 14 amino acids. The CDR3 is CASSQPLDRGEQYF. CDR3 nucleotides: TGTGCCAGCAGCCAACCCCTGGACAGGGGCGAGCAGTACTTC.

The chain recombines TRBV11-2 with TRBJ2-5, with 9 bases fitting TRBD2. V was pared by 5 bases and J by 2 bases, with 12 bases of the junction left unmatched. Germline V gene lookup returns CDR1 SGHAT and CDR2 FQNNGV. This CDR3 region has 17 residues. CDR3 coding DNA: TGTGCCAGCAGCCTTTTAGCGGGGGCCACACTTCAAGAGACCCAGTACTTC. Its translation: CASSLLAGATLQETQYF.

The rearrangement links TRBV5-6 to TRBJ1-1; TRBD1 matches 10 bases. The germline V gene encodes CDR1 SGHDT and CDR2 YYEEEE. Losses at the gene ends were 2 bases for V and 5 bases for J; bases not matched to a gene: 9. The CDR3 is 16 residues long. In DNA, the CDR3 is TGTGCCAGCAGCTTAGGGACAGGGGCGCTGGGGACTGAAGCTTTCTTT. Protein: CASSLGTGALGTEAFF. Full variable domain (remainder filled in from reference TRBV5-6 and TRBJ1-1): DAGVTQSPTHLIKTRGQQVTLRCSPKSGHDTVSWYQQALGQGPQFIFQYYEEEERQRGNFPDRFSGHQFPNYSSELNVNALLLGDSALYLCASSLGTGALGTEAFFGQGTRLTVV.

The chain recombines TRBV7-2 with TRBJ2-5; TRBD2 matches at 8 bases. V dropped 4 bases and J dropped 1; count of bases not matched to a gene: 2. The CDR3 is made up of 14 amino acids. Germline V lookup: CDR1 SGHTA, CDR2 FQGNSA. CDR3 sequence reads: CASSSRGAQETQYF. CDR3 DNA sequence: TGTGCCAGCAGCTCGCGGGGGGCCCAAGAGACCCAGTACTTC. The variable domain in full, completed from reference TRBV7-2 and TRBJ2-5, reads GAGVSQSPSNKVTEKGKDVELRCDPISGHTALYWYRQSLGQGLEFLIYFQGNSAPDKSGLPSDRFSAERTGGSVSTLTIQRTQQEDSAVYLCASSSRGAQETQYFGPGTRLLVL.

The chain employs TRBV7-9 and TRBJ2-1, with TRBD2 identical over 12 bases. CDR3 length: 19 residues. V shed 0 bases and J 4 bases; nucleotides not matched to a gene: 10. Germline V lookup: CDR1 SEHNR, CDR2 FQNEAQ (reference sequence). The CDR3 DNA reads TGTGCCAGCAGCTTAGCGGCCGCGTCTAGCGGGAGGGCTTACAATGAGCAGTTCTTC. Encoded protein: CASSLAAASSGRAYNEQFF. Combining the CDR3 with reference TRBV7-9 and TRBJ2-1 gives the whole variable domain DTGVSQNPRHKITKRGQNVTFRCDPISEHNRLYWYRQTLGQGPEFLTYFQNEAQLEKSRLLSDRFSAERPKGSFSTLEIQRTEQGDSAMYLCASSLAAASSGRAYNEQFFGPGTRLTVL.